The 32 T cell receptor beta chains listed next were all sequenced from one sample in a study of blood T cell repertoires in COVID-19. Libraries were prepared by immunoSEQ multiplex PCR; TCRdb keeps only in-frame clonotypes and omits some of them. Altogether under 200,000 clones are present, under 85% being singletons, with the ten largest covering approximately 2.8%. Sample: peripheral blood. Receptor source: a man aged 65 to 79 with acute or convalescent COVID-19.

The CDR3 bases are TGCGCCAGCAGTCCGGGGACTTCGAATGAAAAACTGTTTTTT. It specifies CASSPGTSNEKLFF. The chain has TRBV10-1 and TRBJ1-4; possibly TRBD1 for D (5 bases). V was trimmed by 5 bases and J by 5 bases, leaving 12 bases between them. The germline CDR1 and CDR2 sequences are WNHNN and SYGVQD (reference sequence). The CDR3 totals 14 residues.

The chain is built from TRBV19 and TRBJ1-1; a weak D match, TRBD1 (6 bases). Between the trimmed V and J ends, which lost 8 bases and 0 bases, there was a span of 7 bases. The CDR3 length is 12 residues. The germline V gene has CDR1 LNHDA and CDR2 SQIVND (reference sequence). CDR3 nucleotide sequence: TGTGCCAGTGGACAGTTGAACACTGAAGCTTTCTTT. Translating it yields CASGQLNTEAFF.

The chain carries TRBV4-1 and TRBJ1-1, with a possible D match to TRBD1 (5 bases). Trimming took off 1 base at V and 0 bases at J, with 6 bases between the two ends. The length of the CDR3 is 14 residues. The germline V gene has CDR1 MGHRA and CDR2 YSYEKL. The CDR3 spells CASSQVDMNTEAFF. The CDR3 coding sequence is TGCGCCAGCAGCCAAGTGGACATGAACACTGAAGCTTTCTTT.

The chain combines TRBV27 with TRBJ2-1, with 8 positions matching TRBD2. Germline CDR1 is MNHEY and CDR2 is SMNVEV (reference sequence). This CDR3 contains 15 residues. The V and J ends lost 5 bases and 4 bases, in that order; junction bases with no gene match: 7. CDR3 amino acids: CASSRLAGPYNEQFF. The CDR3 region has the DNA TGTGCCAGCAGTCGCTTAGCGGGACCTTACAATGAGCAGTTCTTC.

This clone was counted once. V is TRBV7-2 and J is TRBJ2-1, with D possibly TRBD2 on 7 matching bases. The germline V gene encodes CDR1 SGHTA and CDR2 FQGNSA. V dropped 3 bases and J dropped 6 bases, with 12 bases sitting between them. CDR3 size: 14 residues. In nucleotides, the CDR3 is TGTGCCAGCAGCTTTTCGGGGGGCCTCAATGAGCAGTTCTTC. This translates into CASSFSGGLNEQFF.

This chain uses TRBV5-4 with TRBJ2-5, with D perhaps TRBD1 (6 bases). CDR3 length: 14 amino acids. CDR1 and CDR2 from the germline V gene are SGHNT and YYREEE (reference sequence). The ends were cut back, 1 base at V and 1 base at J, with 8 bases in the middle. Here the CDR3 DNA reads TGTGCCAGCAGCTTGCAGGGGTTCCAAGAGACCCAGTACTTC. Protein sequence: CASSLQGFQETQYF.

The chain couples TRBV28 to TRBJ2-4; 12 positions match TRBD2. V trimming: 6 bases; J trimming: 2 bases; junction bases outside the gene matches: 5. Germline CDR1 MDHEN, CDR2 SYDVKM. This CDR3 region has 16 residues. This CDR3 is CASSASGRASKNIQYF. CDR3 in DNA: TGTGCCAGCAGCGCTAGCGGGAGGGCCTCCAAAAACATTCAGTACTTC. The full variable domain, in which reference TRBV28 and TRBJ2-4 provide the parts outside the CDR3, is DVKVTQSSRYLVKRTGEKVFLECVQDMDHENMFWYRQDPGLGLRLIYFSYDVKMKEKGDIPEGYSVSREKKERFSLILESASTNQTSMYLCASSASGRASKNIQYFGAGTRLSVL.

The V call is TRBV12-3 or TRBV12-4, the J call TRBJ1-2, with TRBD1 as a possible D gene (5 bases). Trimming took 8 bases from V and 8 from J, leaving 15 bases between them. The CDR3 is made up of 12 amino acids. CDR3 protein: CASLIGGSGYTF. CDR3 DNA sequence: TGTGCCAGCCTAATTGGGGGGTCGGGCTACACCTTC.

J is TRBJ2-3 and V is TRBV4-1; D gene unclear. The CDR3 extends over 15 amino acids. V gave up 1 base and J gave up 4 bases, with 12 bases separating them. Germline CDR1 reads MGHRA; CDR2 reads YSYEKL. The CDR3 DNA reads as TGCGCCAGCAGCCAAGCTGAGCTGCTCCCAGATACGCAGTATTTT. It encodes CASSQAELLPDTQYF.

The chain links TRBV5-1 to TRBJ1-2; perhaps TRBD1 as D (6 bases). Looked up from germline, CDR1 is SGHRS and CDR2 is YFSETQ. The ends were cut back, 5 bases at V and 4 bases at J, with 12 bases in the middle. This CDR3 has 13 residues. The CDR3 is CASSPDRSYGYTF. DNA of the CDR3: TGCGCCAGCAGTCCAGACAGGAGCTATGGCTACACCTTC.

This clone showed up just a few times. The chain employs TRBV19 and TRBJ2-3, with 9 nucleotides matching TRBD2. Germline loops: CDR1 LNHDA, CDR2 SQIVND (reference sequence). The CDR3 is made up of 17 amino acids. Germline trimming cut 2 bases from V and 4 bases from J; bases unmatched to any gene: 10. This CDR3 reads CASSIRSSGRAPDTQYF. In nucleotides, the CDR3 is TGTGCCAGTAGTATACGTAGTAGCGGGAGAGCCCCAGATACGCAGTATTTT.

This clone was detected only once. The chain employs TRBV5-6 and TRBJ2-1; tentatively, D is TRBD1 (5 bases). CDR1 is SGHDT and CDR2 is YYEEEE in the germline V gene. V gave up 6 bases and J gave up 4 bases, with 11 bases separating them. The CDR3 extends over 13 amino acids. DNA for the CDR3: TGTGCCAGCAACCACGACAGATACAATGAGCAGTTCTTC. This translates into CASNHDRYNEQFF. The complete variable domain, with remaining parts taken from reference TRBV5-6 and TRBJ2-1, reads DAGVTQSPTHLIKTRGQQVTLRCSPKSGHDTVSWYQQALGQGPQFIFQYYEEEERQRGNFPDRFSGHQFPNYSSELNVNALLLGDSALYLCASNHDRYNEQFFGPGTRLTVL.

This clone was seen more than once but under ten times. In DNA form, the CDR3 reads TGTGCCAGCAGTTTAAGCATTACCTATGGCTACACCTTC. It specifies CASSLSITYGYTF. The V and J genes are TRBV7-9 and TRBJ1-2; D gene ambiguous. Trimming pared 6 bases from V and 4 bases from J, leaving 12 bases between. Germline CDR1 reads SEHNR; CDR2 reads FQNEAQ (reference sequence). The CDR3 has 13 residues.

This chain joins TRBV2 and TRBJ2-5, with a tentative D call TRBD1 (6 bases). Looked up from germline, CDR1 is SNHLY and CDR2 is FYNNEI. Trimming stripped 7 bases from V and 4 bases from J, with 19 bases between. CDR3 length equals 15 residues. The CDR3 is CASTGSIGTTETQYF. DNA for the CDR3: TGTGCCAGCACTGGGTCTATCGGGACAACAGAGACCCAGTACTTC.

This clone was counted a few times. The genes are TRBV7-9 and TRBJ2-5; 11 bases line up with TRBD2. Unmatched junction bases numbered 23, after V lost 5 bases and J lost 9 bases. This CDR3 has 19 residues. Germline V gene lookup returns CDR1 SEHNR and CDR2 FQNEAQ (reference sequence). The CDR3 coding sequence is TGTGCCAGCAGCACCCCAACAGGTGGTCAGACTAGCGGGGCCTCGGCCCAGTACTTC. The encoded protein is CASSTPTGGQTSGASAQYF.

V gene TRBV3-1 (or the pseudogene TRBV3-2) combines with J gene TRBJ2-7; TRBD1 matches at 8 bases. V shed 4 bases and J 2 bases; nucleotides not matched to a gene: 4. The CDR3 spans 14 residues. Per germline, CDR1 LGHDT and CDR2 YNNKEL (reference sequence). CDR3: CASSRTGNPYEQYF. DNA for the CDR3: TGTGCCAGCAGCCGGACAGGGAACCCCTACGAGCAGTACTTC.

The CDR3 region has the DNA TGTGCCAGTAGTATAGTAGCGGGAGCTCAAGAGACCCAGTACTTC. Translated, it gives CASSIVAGAQETQYF. The chain recombines TRBV19 with TRBJ2-5; 9 bases fit TRBD2. The CDR3 is 15 amino acids. Trimming took 1 base from V and 2 from J; bases not matched to a gene: 2. Per the germline V gene, CDR1 is LNHDA and CDR2 is SQIVND (reference sequence). The whole variable domain, filled in from reference TRBV19 and TRBJ2-5, reads DGGITQSPKYLFRKEGQNVTLSCEQNLNHDAMYWYRQDPGQGLRLIYYSQIVNDFQKGDIAEGYSVSREKKESFPLTVTSAQKNPTAFYLCASSIVAGAQETQYFGPGTRLLVL.

The chain carries TRBV18 and TRBJ2-2; 7 nucleotides align to TRBD1. The germline CDR1 and CDR2 sequences are KGHSH and LQKENI. This CDR3 has 16 residues. V was pared by 1 base and J by 3 bases, with 5 bases of the junction left unmatched. CDR3 protein: CASSPRTGTDTGELFF. In DNA form, the CDR3 reads TGTGCCAGCTCACCACGTACCGGGACAGACACCGGGGAGCTGTTTTTT.

The CDR3 spells CASSPLRGPEQFF. For the CDR3, the DNA is TGCGCCAGCAGCCCCTTAAGGGGGCCTGAGCAGTTCTTC. The rearrangement joins TRBV4-1 to TRBJ2-1, with TRBD1 matching 7 bases. Germline loops: CDR1 MGHRA, CDR2 YSYEKL. The CDR3 sequence is 13 residues long. Germline trimming cut 4 bases from V and 9 bases from J; bases unmatched to any gene: 6.

This sequence joins TRBV6-9 and TRBJ2-3, with 8 nucleotides matching TRBD1. This CDR3 region has 14 residues. Germline CDR1 and CDR2: MNHGY and SVAAGI. The V gene end was trimmed by 11 bases and the J gene end by 6 bases; junction bases not matched to a gene: 13. The CDR3 is CAADSGGSTDTQYF. The DNA for the CDR3 is TGTGCCGCGGACTCAGGGGGCTCCACGGATACGCAGTATTTT.

The V call is TRBV5-8, the J call TRBJ1-1; D is uncertain. This CDR3 spans 14 amino acids. Germline CDR1 and CDR2: SGHTS and YDEGEE. V dropped 4 bases and J dropped 1 base, with 11 bases sitting between them. The CDR3 region is CASSPNSGNTEAFF. The DNA for the CDR3 is TGTGCCAGCAGCCCGAACTCCGGGAACACTGAAGCTTTCTTT. The full variable domain, its missing parts supplied by reference TRBV5-8 and TRBJ1-1, is EAGVTQSPTHLIKTRGQQATLRCSPISGHTSVYWYQQALGLGLQFLLWYDEGEERNRGNFPPRFSGRQFPNYSSELNVNALELEDSALYLCASSPNSGNTEAFFGQGTRLTVV.

The J gene is TRBJ2-5, the V gene TRBV7-8, with D maybe TRBD1 (5 bases). V lost 7 bases and J lost 1, with 13 bases in between. This CDR3 has 14 amino acids. Germline V CDR1 and CDR2: SGHVS, FQNEAQ. The CDR3 DNA reads as TGTGCCAGCACCCTCAGACAGTTCCAAGAGACCCAGTACTTC. This translates into CASTLRQFQETQYF.

The CDR3 is CASRGQGAHTEAFF. The CDR3 DNA sequence: TGTGCCAGTAGGGGACAGGGGGCACACACTGAAGCTTTCTTT. The J gene is TRBJ1-1, the V gene TRBV19; 12 bases align to TRBD1. The CDR3 totals 14 residues. Unmatched junction bases numbered 2, after V lost 6 bases and J lost 3 bases. Germline V gives CDR1 LNHDA, CDR2 SQIVND (reference sequence).

This chain joins TRBV5-6 and TRBJ2-5, with a possible D match to TRBD2 (6 bases). Germline-derived CDR1 and CDR2 are SGHDT and YYEEEE. The ends were cut back, 4 bases at V and 4 bases at J, with 17 bases in the middle. The CDR3 sequence is 15 residues long. CDR3 amino acids: CASSAGLREGETQYF. CDR3 coding DNA: TGTGCCAGCAGCGCAGGACTGCGGGAAGGAGAGACCCAGTACTTC.

The rearrangement joins TRBV19 to TRBJ2-3; 11 bases agree with TRBD2. Germline CDR1 and CDR2: LNHDA and SQIVND (reference sequence). This CDR3 comprises 16 residues. J gave up 5 bases and V 3 bases, and 7 bases lay outside the gene matches. CDR3 in amino acids: CASSMGGTSGGDTQYF. The CDR3, as DNA: TGTGCCAGTAGTATGGGGGGGACTAGCGGCGGAGATACGCAGTATTTT.

This clone was recorded only once. This sequence joins TRBV16 and TRBJ1-5; D perhaps matches TRBD1 (5 bases). The CDR3 totals 17 residues. Between the trimmed V and J ends, which lost 0 bases and 3 bases, there was a span of 15 bases. Germline V gives CDR1 KGHSY, CDR2 FQNENV. The CDR3 region has the DNA TGTGCCAGCAGCCAATCCTGGGGGGAGGGCCTCAATCAGCCCCAGCATTTT. Protein product: CASSQSWGEGLNQPQHF.

The chain recombines TRBV7-2 with TRBJ2-3; a weak D match, TRBD1 (5 bases). Germline assignment: CDR1 SGHTA and CDR2 FQGNSA. The V end was cut by 5 bases, the J end by 2 bases, with 14 bases between. This CDR3 is built from 15 residues. CDR3 protein: CASSPRVGDTDTQYF. In DNA form, the CDR3 reads TGTGCCAGCAGCCCTAGGGTAGGGGACACAGATACGCAGTATTTT.

The chain uses TRBV28 and TRBJ1-2; D not certain. The germline gives CDR1 MDHEN, CDR2 SYDVKM. V dropped 4 bases and J dropped 8 bases, with 17 bases sitting between them. This CDR3 has 14 amino acids. The CDR3 reads CASSYPGRSNGYTF. The CDR3, as DNA: TGTGCCAGCAGTTACCCGGGAAGATCAAACGGCTACACCTTC.

The rearrangement links TRBV10-3 to TRBJ2-1; TRBD1 matches at 9 bases. With V trimmed by 6 bases and J by 7 bases, 4 bases remained unmatched. This CDR3 has 13 residues. Per germline, CDR1 ENHRY and CDR2 SYGVKD. The CDR3 region has the DNA TGTGCCATCAGAGACAGGGGGACTAATGAGCAGTTCTTC. Amino acid sequence: CAIRDRGTNEQFF.

The chain links TRBV3-1 (or the pseudogene TRBV3-2) to TRBJ2-3; D is ambiguous. V was cut by 2 bases and J by 6 bases, with 12 bases left in between. The CDR3 extends over 14 amino acids. CDR1 is LGHDT, CDR2 YNNKEL, per germline (reference sequence). CDR3 sequence reads: CASSQPPPGDTQYF. The CDR3 nucleotides are TGTGCCAGCAGCCAACCCCCGCCCGGGGATACGCAGTATTTT.

The chain employs TRBV2 and TRBJ2-1, with 8 bases identical to TRBD1. The J segment lost 3 bases and the V segment lost 4 bases, leaving 8 bases of the junction unmatched. CDR3 length: 16 amino acids. Germline V gene sequence: CDR1 SNHLY, CDR2 FYNNEI. The DNA for the CDR3 is TGTGCCAGCAGTGCCATACAGGGGGGCAACTACAATGAGCAGTTCTTC. The encoded protein is CASSAIQGGNYNEQFF.

V is TRBV15 and J is TRBJ1-4; tentatively, D is TRBD1 (6 bases). With 6 bases removed from V and 4 bases from J, the gap between germline ends came to 21 bases. This CDR3 has 17 amino acids. CDR1 and CDR2 (germline): LNHNV, YYDKDF (reference sequence). The CDR3 loop reads CATRTILGDTHNEKLFF. The CDR3 DNA follows: TGTGCCACCAGGACTATCTTAGGGGACACTCATAATGAAAAACTGTTTTTT.